This T cell receptor beta chain is drawn from a study of CXCR3-negative and CXCR3-positive naive CD8 T cells. Study results and caveats: Researchers report that CXCR3-positive naive cells carry more hydrophobic TRB CDR3s than CXCR3-negative naive cells. Both of the naive subsets showed about the same high diversity, but memory CD8+ cells had much less. Naive CXCR3-positive and CXCR3-negative cells shared similar TRBV-TRBJ usage, unlike memory cells.

For this clonotype: Its antigen remains unknown.

Cells classed as naive CD8+ T cells were CD45RO-CCR7+CD27+CD95-. Libraries of TRB cDNA were made by 5' RACE and carried UMIs. Reanalyzing the 5' RACE reads, TCRdb keeps one entry per CDR3 protein, without DNA. This sample's clone table lists some 150,000 distinct CDR3 sequences. There are 15 residues in the CDR3. Germline CDR1 and CDR2: MGHRA and YSYEKL. The chain couples TRBV4-1 to TRBJ2-2; the TCRdb call, TRBD2, lacks DNA for checking. This receptor was obtained from a human donor in good health. Some clones in this sample may be carry-over from other donors' samples. What was sequenced was naive CXCR3+ CD8+ T cells from blood. Noted subset: CD45RO-CCR7+CD27+CD95- naive CD8+ T cells expressing CXCR3 (TNR3+). The CDR3 sequence: CASSQSGSNTGELFF.